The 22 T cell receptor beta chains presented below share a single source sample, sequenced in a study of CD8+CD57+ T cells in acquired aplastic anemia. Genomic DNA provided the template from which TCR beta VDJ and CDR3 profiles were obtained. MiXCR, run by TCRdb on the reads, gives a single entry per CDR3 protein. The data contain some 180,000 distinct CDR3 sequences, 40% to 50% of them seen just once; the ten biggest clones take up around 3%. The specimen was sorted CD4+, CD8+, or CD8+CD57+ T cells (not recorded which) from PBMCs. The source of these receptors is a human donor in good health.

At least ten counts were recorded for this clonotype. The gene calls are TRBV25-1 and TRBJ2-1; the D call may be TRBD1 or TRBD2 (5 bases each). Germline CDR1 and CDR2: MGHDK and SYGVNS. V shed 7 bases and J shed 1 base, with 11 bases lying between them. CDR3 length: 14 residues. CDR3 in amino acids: CASTGTGSYNEQFF. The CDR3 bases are TGTGCCAGCACAGGGACGGGGTCCTACAATGAGCAGTTCTTC.

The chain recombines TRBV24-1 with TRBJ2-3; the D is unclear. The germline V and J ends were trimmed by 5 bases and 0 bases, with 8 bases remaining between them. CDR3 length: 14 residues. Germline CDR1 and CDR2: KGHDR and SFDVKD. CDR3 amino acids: CATSGRASTDTQYF. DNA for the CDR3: TGTGCCACCAGTGGTCGCGCCAGCACAGATACGCAGTATTTT.

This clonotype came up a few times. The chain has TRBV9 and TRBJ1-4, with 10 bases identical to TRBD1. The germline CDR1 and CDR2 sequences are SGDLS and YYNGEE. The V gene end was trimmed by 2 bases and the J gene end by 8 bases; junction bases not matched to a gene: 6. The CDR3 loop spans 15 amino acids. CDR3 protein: CASSVDGTGDEKLFF. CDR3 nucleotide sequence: TGTGCCAGCAGCGTCGACGGGACAGGGGACGAAAAACTGTTTTTT.

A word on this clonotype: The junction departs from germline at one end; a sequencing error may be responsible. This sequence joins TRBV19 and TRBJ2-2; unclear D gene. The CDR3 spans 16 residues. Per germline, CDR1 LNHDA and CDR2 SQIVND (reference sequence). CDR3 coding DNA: TGTGCCGGTAGTATTAGGGTTTTATCGTACACCGGGGAGCTGTTTTTT. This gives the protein CAGSIRVLSYTGELFF.

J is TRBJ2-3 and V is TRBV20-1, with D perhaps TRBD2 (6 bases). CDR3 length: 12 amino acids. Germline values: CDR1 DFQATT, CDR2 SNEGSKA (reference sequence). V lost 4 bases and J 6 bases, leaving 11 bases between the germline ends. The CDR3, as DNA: TGCAGTGCTACCCCTAGCGCGGATACGCAGTATTTT. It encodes CSATPSADTQYF.

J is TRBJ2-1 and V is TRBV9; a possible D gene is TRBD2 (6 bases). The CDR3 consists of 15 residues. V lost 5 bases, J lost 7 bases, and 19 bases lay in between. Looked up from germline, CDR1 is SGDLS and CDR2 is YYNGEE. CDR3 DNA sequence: TGTGCCAGCAGACCAAAAACGGGAGATCGGAATGAGCAGTTCTTC. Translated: CASRPKTGDRNEQFF.

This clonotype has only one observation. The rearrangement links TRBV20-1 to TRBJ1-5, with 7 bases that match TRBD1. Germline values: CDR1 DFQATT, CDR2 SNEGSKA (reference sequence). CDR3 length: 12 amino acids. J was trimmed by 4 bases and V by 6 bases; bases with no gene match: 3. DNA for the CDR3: TGCAGTGCCAAACAGGGGAATCAGCCCCAGCATTTT. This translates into CSAKQGNQPQHF.

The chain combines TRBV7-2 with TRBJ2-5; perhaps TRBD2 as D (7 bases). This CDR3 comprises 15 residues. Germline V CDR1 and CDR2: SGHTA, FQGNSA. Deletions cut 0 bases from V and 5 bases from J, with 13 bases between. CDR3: CASSLASGGRETQYF. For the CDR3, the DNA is TGTGCCAGCAGCTTAGCGTCGGGGGGCAGGGAGACCCAGTACTTC.

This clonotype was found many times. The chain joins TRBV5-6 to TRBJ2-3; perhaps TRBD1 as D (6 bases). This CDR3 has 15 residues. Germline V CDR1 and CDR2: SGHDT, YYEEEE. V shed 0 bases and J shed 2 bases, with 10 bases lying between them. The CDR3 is CASSLEAGDTDTQYF. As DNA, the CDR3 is TGTGCCAGCAGCTTGGAGGCAGGGGACACAGATACGCAGTATTTT.

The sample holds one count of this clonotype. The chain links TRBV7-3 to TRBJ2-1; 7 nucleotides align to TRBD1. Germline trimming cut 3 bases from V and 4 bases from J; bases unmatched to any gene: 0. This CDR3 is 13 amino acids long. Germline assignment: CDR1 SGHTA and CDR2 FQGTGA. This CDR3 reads CASSLTGYNEQFF. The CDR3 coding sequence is TGTGCCAGCAGCTTGACAGGGTACAATGAGCAGTTCTTC.

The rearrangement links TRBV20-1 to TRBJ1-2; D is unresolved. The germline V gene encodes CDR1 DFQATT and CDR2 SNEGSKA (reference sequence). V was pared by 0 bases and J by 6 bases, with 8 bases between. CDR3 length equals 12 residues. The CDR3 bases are TGCAGTGCTAGAGATTCGGGGAATGGCTACACCTTC. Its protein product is CSARDSGNGYTF.

CDR3 sequence reads: CASSEPFLGFEQYF. CDR3 DNA: TGCGCCAGCAGTGAGCCGTTTTTGGGGTTCGAGCAGTACTTC. The chain combines TRBV10-2 with TRBJ2-7; the D is unclear. Germline CDR1 reads WSHSY; CDR2 reads SAAADI. This CDR3 spans 14 amino acids. V gave up 2 bases and J gave up 6 bases, with 14 bases separating them.

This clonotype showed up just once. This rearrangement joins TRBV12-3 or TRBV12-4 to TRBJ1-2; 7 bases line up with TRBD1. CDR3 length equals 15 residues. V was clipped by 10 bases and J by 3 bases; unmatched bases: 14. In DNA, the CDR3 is TGTGCCATCCAGATCGCTCGGGACAGCGACTATGGCTACACCTTC. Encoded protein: CAIQIARDSDYGYTF.

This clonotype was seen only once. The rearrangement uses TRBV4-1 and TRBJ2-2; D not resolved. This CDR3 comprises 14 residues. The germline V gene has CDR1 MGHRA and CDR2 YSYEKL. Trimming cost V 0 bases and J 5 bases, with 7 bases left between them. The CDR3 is CASSQDPATGELFF. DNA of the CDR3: TGCGCCAGCAGCCAAGACCCAGCGACCGGGGAGCTGTTTTTT.

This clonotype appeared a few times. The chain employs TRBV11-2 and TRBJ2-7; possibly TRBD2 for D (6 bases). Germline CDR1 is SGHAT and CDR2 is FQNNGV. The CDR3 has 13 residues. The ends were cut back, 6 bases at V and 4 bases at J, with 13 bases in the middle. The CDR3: CASSLLRGYEQYF. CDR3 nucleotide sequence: TGTGCCAGCAGTTTATTACGGGGGTACGAGCAGTACTTC. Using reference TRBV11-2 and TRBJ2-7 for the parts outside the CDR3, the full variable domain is EAGVAQSPRYKIIEKRQSVAFWCNPISGHATLYWYQQILGQGPKLLIQFQNNGVVDDSQLPKDRFSAERLKGVDSTLKIQPAKLEDSAVYLCASSLLRGYEQYFGPGTRLTVT.

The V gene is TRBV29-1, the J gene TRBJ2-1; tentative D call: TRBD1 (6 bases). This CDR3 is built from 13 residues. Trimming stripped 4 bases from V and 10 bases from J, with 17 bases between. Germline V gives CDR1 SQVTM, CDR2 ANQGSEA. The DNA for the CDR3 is TGCAGCGTTGCGGCCCCACTACAGGGAGAGCAGTTCTTC. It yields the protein CSVAAPLQGEQFF.

The CDR3 region has the DNA TGTGCCAGCAGCGGTCTTGGAATAGCGGAAGGGAATGAGCAGTTCTTC. Translating it yields CASSGLGIAEGNEQFF. V and J are TRBV9 and TRBJ2-1, with D perhaps TRBD2 (6 bases). The germline gives CDR1 SGDLS, CDR2 YYNGEE. The V and J ends lost 3 bases and 7 bases respectively, with 20 bases between them. The CDR3 covers 16 residues.

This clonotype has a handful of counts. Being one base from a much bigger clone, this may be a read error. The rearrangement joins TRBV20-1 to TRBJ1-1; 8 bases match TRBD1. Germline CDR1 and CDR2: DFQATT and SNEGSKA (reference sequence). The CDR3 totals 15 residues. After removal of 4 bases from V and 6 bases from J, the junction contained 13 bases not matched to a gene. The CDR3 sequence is CSATEAGGRGAEAFF. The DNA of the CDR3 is TGCAGTGCTACCGAAGCAGGGGGCCGGGGCGCTGAAGCTTTCTTT.

The CDR3 region is CASSPLGAEAFF. CDR3 sequence (DNA): TGTGCCAGCAGTCCCTTAGGGGCTGAAGCTTTCTTT. The V call is TRBV12-3 or TRBV12-4, the J call TRBJ1-1, with TRBD1 as a possible D gene (5 bases). The CDR3 is 12 residues long. V lost 5 bases, J lost 6 bases, and 10 bases lay in between.

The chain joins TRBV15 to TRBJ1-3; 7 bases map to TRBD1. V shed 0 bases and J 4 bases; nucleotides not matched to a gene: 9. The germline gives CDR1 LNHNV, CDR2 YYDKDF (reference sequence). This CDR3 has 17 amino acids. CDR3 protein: CATSREVRQGGGNTIYF. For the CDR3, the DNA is TGTGCCACCAGCAGAGAGGTCAGACAGGGCGGAGGAAACACCATATATTTT.

CDR3 amino acids: CASSLEGWETQYF. CDR3 coding DNA: TGTGCCAGCAGCTTGGAAGGGTGGGAGACCCAGTACTTC. The chain links TRBV7-3 to TRBJ2-5; no firm D call. The CDR3 extends over 13 amino acids. Trimming left V 3 bases short and J 5 bases short, with 10 bases between. Germline lookup yields CDR1 SGHTA and CDR2 FQGTGA.

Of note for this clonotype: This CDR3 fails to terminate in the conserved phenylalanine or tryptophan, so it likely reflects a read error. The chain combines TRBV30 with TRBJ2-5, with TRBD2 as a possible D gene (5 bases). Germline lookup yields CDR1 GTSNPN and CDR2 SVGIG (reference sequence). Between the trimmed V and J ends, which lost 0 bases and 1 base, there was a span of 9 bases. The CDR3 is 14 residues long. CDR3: CAWSVAAVQETQYL. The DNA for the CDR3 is TGTGCCTGGAGTGTAGCGGCAGTCCAAGAGACCCAGTACCTC.